This TCR beta chain stems from a study of T cell responses to AZD1222 COVID-19 vaccine. General study results and limits: Repertoire sampling happened only post peak T cell response. Close to half of spike-specific TCRs reportedly recognize unmutated variant regions. Regions 160-218 and 743-854 dominated among vaccine-associated CD4 TCRs spanning spike.

Of note for this clone: The antigen remains unidentified.

Sequencing used immunoSEQ multiplex PCR; TCRdb keeps in-frame clones, though not all of them. Here the sample spans about 88,000 clones, about 90% being singletons. The material sequenced was peripheral blood, taken on day 0 of AZD1222 vaccination. This clonotype was sampled from an adult in good health.

The CDR3 nucleotides are TGTGCCAGCAGCGGGAGCCGCGGATTCAACACCGGGGAGCTGTTTTTT. Amino acids: CASSGSRGFNTGELFF. The chain has TRBV5-4 and TRBJ2-2; TRBD2 is a possible D gene (5 bases). V was shortened by 4 bases and J by 2 bases, with 15 bases between the two germline ends. The germline gives CDR1 SGHNT, CDR2 YYREEE (reference sequence). CDR3 length equals 16 residues.